The rows below give T cell receptor beta chains drawn from one sample of a study of Ad26.COV2.S vaccination and SARS-CoV-2 variants. Here immunoSEQ multiplex PCR was the method, and the copy in TCRdb shows in-frame clones only, minus some. Altogether hundreds of thousands of clones are present, 89% being singletons, with the ten largest covering about 1.5%. The source material was peripheral blood, sampled in a trial of Ad26.COV2.S vaccine versus placebo. Every receptor here comes from a person aged 18-60 years who received the Ad26.COV2.S COVID-19 vaccine or a placebo. CDR3s include the opening cysteine and the closing phenylalanine or tryptophan.

TRBJ2-5,TRBV4-3,CASSQDEGTKTQYF
TRBJ1-5,TRBV19,CASSIDVTARPQHF
TRBJ2-5,TRBV30,CAWAPKLAGLETQYF
TRBJ1-2,TRBV7-6,CASSSGTDYGYTF
TRBJ1-2,TRBV25-1,CASSASGFGYGYTF
TRBJ1-2,TRBV20-1,CSAQSPVGYTF
TRBJ1-1,TRBV11-2,CASSVGTGPGTEAFF
TRBJ1-5,TRBV3-1/TRBV3-2,CASSRDGGNQPQHF
TRBJ2-7,TRBV6-5,CASSLPGQGDEQYF
TRBJ1-4,TRBV6-6,CASSSQGSSEKLFF
TRBJ2-3,TRBV7-2,CASSAQAGSGDGTQYF
TRBJ1-3,TRBV7-9,CASSPYQRASGNTIYF
TRBJ2-2,TRBV5-1,CARSHDRGDTGELFF
TRBJ1-1,TRBV4-1,CASSLLPGLAFF
TRBJ2-1,TRBV9,CASSVGTSSEQFF
TRBJ1-1,TRBV4-1,CASSQPGGDTEAFF
TRBJ2-1,TRBV5-1,CASSLAIAGVVEQFF
TRBJ1-2,TRBV27,CASSFGQSYGYTF
TRBJ2-1,TRBV6-5,CASSYSIMSLYNEQFF
TRBJ1-2,TRBV19,CASSPAVSNYGYTF
TRBJ2-1,TRBV5-1,CASSGGQGIHNEQFF
TRBJ2-2,TRBV6-2/TRBV6-3,CASSYPRAGGGTGELFF
TRBJ1-3,TRBV5-5,CASRPTGARNTIYF
TRBJ2-2,TRBV7-2,CASSPPGLAGTGELFF
TRBJ1-5,TRBV13,CASSSGQGNQPQHF
TRBJ2-7,TRBV10-3,CAIRSPSGTGGGEQYF
TRBJ2-7,TRBV4-2,CASSQETGPYDQTYEQYF
TRBJ1-2,TRBV5-1,CASSPDTPANYGYTF
TRBJ2-3,TRBV27,CASSSTGKDTQYF
TRBJ2-3,TRBV3-1/TRBV3-2,CASRDSGRGDTQYF
TRBJ2-2,TRBV5-1,CASSLALAGGLNTGELFF
TRBJ2-2,TRBV18,CASSSQRSTGELFF
TRBJ2-1,TRBV29-1,CSVSRLADNEQFF
TRBJ2-2,TRBV7-9,CASSKTGVGTGELFF
TRBJ2-2,TRBV5-6,CASSPGLGSFTGELFF
TRBJ2-1,TRBV10-3,CAISNGTSGGHYNEQFF
TRBJ1-2,TRBV19,CASSIHGRDRVRGYGYTF
TRBJ2-7,TRBV25-1,CASSEYITSGHSYEQYF
TRBJ2-7,TRBV6-2/TRBV6-3,CASSAPGFYEQYF
TRBJ2-3,TRBV5-1,CASSTGATSEADTQYF
TRBJ1-5,TRBV30,CAWGQDNQPQHF
TRBJ2-5,TRBV25-1,CASSESVWTSGKQETQYF
TRBJ2-1,TRBV5-1,CASSLLNEQFF
TRBJ2-7,TRBV6-1,CASSEVVGYEQYF
TRBJ2-7,TRBV10-3,CAISPGLAVYEQYF
TRBJ2-3,TRBV7-9,CASSLTGATTDTQYF
TRBJ1-3,TRBV7-9,CASSLGFVGPTIYF
TRBJ2-3,TRBV2,CASSVAGGKYTQYF
TRBJ1-2,TRBV6-6,CASSYFRDDYGYTF
TRBJ1-4,TRBV12-3/TRBV12-4,CASSLGAEEKLFF
TRBJ2-7,TRBV6-5,CASTPKREVFEQYF